Listed below are T cell receptor beta chains from one sample, sequenced in a study of T cells after yellow fever vaccination. TCRdb reprocessed the 5' RACE reads with MiXCR, giving one entry per CDR3 protein. The sample includes hundreds of thousands of distinct CDR3 sequences, 11% of them seen just once. The sample here was PBMCs, taken on the day of the first yellow fever vaccination. The receptor source for this set is a man aged 18 to 35 who received the YFV17D yellow fever vaccine. CDR3s include the opening cysteine and the closing phenylalanine or tryptophan. D genes are given only for firm matches. Expanded clones are given a class, and other clones once, few, many or no size at all.

v_call	d_call	j_call	clone_size	cdr3_nt	cdr3_aa
TRBV7-2	NA	TRBJ2-3	NA	TGTGCCAGCAGCTTAGCTGGCCAGGCAAGTACAGATACGCAGTATTTT	CASSLAGQASTDTQYF
TRBV2	NA	TRBJ2-2	NA	TGTGCCAGCAGTAACCTGTGGGGGGTCCGAAAGGGGGAGCTGTTTTTT	CASSNLWGVRKGELFF
TRBV28	NA	TRBJ2-5	NA	TGTGCCAGCAGTCTCCTCGGGGCCCAGTACTTC	CASSLLGAQYF
TRBV10-3	NA	TRBJ1-2	NA	TGTGCCATCAGGACCCCCGGAAACTATGGCTACACCTTC	CAIRTPGNYGYTF
TRBV13	NA	TRBJ1-1	NA	TGTGCCAGCAGCTTCTCAGGTTACGATACTGAAGCTTTCTTT	CASSFSGYDTEAFF
TRBV7-9	NA	TRBJ2-5	NA	TGTGCCAGCAGCCCAGCGGAGACCCAGTACTTC	CASSPAETQYF
TRBV7-9	TRBD2	TRBJ2-3	NA	TGTGCCAGCAGCCCACCGGCGGGGGGGCGAGGGGATACGCAGTATTTT	CASSPPAGGRGDTQYF
TRBV18	NA	TRBJ2-6	few	TGTGCCAGCTCACCTCGACGGTTAATCTCTGGGGCCAACGTCCTGACTTTC	CASSPRRLISGANVLTF
TRBV28	TRBD1	TRBJ2-6	few	TGTGCCAGCAGACCCGGGACAGGGCGATCCGGGGCCAACGTCCTGACTTTC	CASRPGTGRSGANVLTF
TRBV27	NA	TRBJ1-1	NA	TGTGCCAGCAGTTTAGAGAGAGGAGCCCCTGAAGCTTTCTTT	CASSLERGAPEAFF
TRBV6-2/TRBV6-3	NA	TRBJ2-2	few	TGTGCCAGCAGGACACATGTCGGGGAGCTGTTTTTT	CASRTHVGELFF
TRBV3-1	NA	TRBJ2-1	once	TGTGCCAGCAGCCAAGTCAGGGGGGGATACAATGAGCAGTTCTTC	CASSQVRGGYNEQFF
TRBV10-3	NA	TRBJ2-5	NA	TGTGCCATCAGTGACCCCGACAGCTTTCAAGAGACCCAGTACTTC	CAISDPDSFQETQYF
TRBV5-4	NA	TRBJ2-2	NA	TGTGCCAGCAGCGCAGGGGTTTCCGGGGAGCTGTTTTTT	CASSAGVSGELFF
TRBV11-2	NA	TRBJ2-3	NA	TGTGCCAGCAGCCTACTCGGGACGATGGGGTATTTT	CASSLLGTMGYF
TRBV10-3	TRBD2	TRBJ2-3	NA	TGTGCCATCAGTGGAGGGACTAGCGGGGGGAGGGCAGATACGCAGTATTTT	CAISGGTSGGRADTQYF
TRBV7-2	TRBD1	TRBJ2-2	many	TGTGCCAGCGGACAAACGGGACAGGTGAACACCGGGGAGCTGTTTTTT	CASGQTGQVNTGELFF
TRBV18	NA	TRBJ2-3	once	TGTGCCAGCTCACCCAGAGAGGGGGGTTTCGATACGCAGTATTTT	CASSPREGGFDTQYF
TRBV7-3	NA	TRBJ2-2	few	TGTGCCAGCAGTCTCGGGCTCGGGGAGCTGTTTTTT	CASSLGLGELFF
TRBV13	NA	TRBJ1-3	NA	TGTGCCAGCAGCTTATCGCCGGGGAAAGGAAACACCATATATTTT	CASSLSPGKGNTIYF
TRBV4-2	NA	TRBJ1-1	NA	TGTGCCAGCAGCTCGGACAGTGACACTGAAGCTTTCTTT	CASSSDSDTEAFF
TRBV9	NA	TRBJ2-2	few	TGTGCCAGCAGCGTAAGGACAGACCCACCGGGGGAGCTGTTTTTT	CASSVRTDPPGELFF
TRBV3-1	NA	TRBJ2-1	NA	TGTGCCAGCAGCCAACCTACAGGGTCCAGCTCCTACAATGAGCAGTTCTTC	CASSQPTGSSSYNEQFF
TRBV5-1	NA	TRBJ2-2	few	TGCGCCAGCAGCTTGGTGTATGGGGCCGGGGAGCTGTTTTTT	CASSLVYGAGELFF
TRBV3-1	NA	TRBJ2-7	many	TGTGCCAGCAGCCCGTCCGGGCCCTACGAGCAGTACTTC	CASSPSGPYEQYF
TRBV9	NA	TRBJ2-1	NA	TGTGCCAGCAGCGTAGAGGCGCCGGGAGACTACAATGAGCAGTTCTTC	CASSVEAPGDYNEQFF
TRBV6-1	TRBD2	TRBJ2-1	NA	TGTGCCAGCAGCCCTCCTAGCGGGGGGGCCTATGAGCAGTTCTTC	CASSPPSGGAYEQFF